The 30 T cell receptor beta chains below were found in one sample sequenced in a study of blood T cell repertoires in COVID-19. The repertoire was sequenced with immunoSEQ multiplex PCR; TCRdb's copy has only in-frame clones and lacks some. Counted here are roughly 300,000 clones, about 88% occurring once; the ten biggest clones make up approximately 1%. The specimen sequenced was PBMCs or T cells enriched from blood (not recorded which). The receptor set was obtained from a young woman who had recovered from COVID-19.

The CDR3 bases are TGTGCCAGCAGCCCGACAGGTAGGCCCCGCGAGCAGTACTTC. Translation: CASSPTGRPREQYF. The chain employs TRBV7-9 and TRBJ2-7, with a tentative D call TRBD1 (6 bases). V was cut by 5 bases and J by 6 bases, with 17 bases left in between. Germline lookup yields CDR1 SEHNR and CDR2 FQNEAQ (reference sequence). This CDR3 has 14 amino acids.

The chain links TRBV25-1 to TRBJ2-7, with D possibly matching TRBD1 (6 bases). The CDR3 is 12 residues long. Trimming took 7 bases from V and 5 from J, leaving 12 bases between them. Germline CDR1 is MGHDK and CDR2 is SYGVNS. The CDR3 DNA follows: TGTGCCAGCACTCATACAGGGAACGAGCAGTACTTC. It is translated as CASTHTGNEQYF.

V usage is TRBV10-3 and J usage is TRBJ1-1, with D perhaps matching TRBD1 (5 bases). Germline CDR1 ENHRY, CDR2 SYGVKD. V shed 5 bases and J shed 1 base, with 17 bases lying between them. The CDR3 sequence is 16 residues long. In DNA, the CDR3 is TGTGCCATCAGTCGATGGGCGGGGGGGGAGAACACTGAAGCTTTCTTT. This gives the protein CAISRWAGGENTEAFF.

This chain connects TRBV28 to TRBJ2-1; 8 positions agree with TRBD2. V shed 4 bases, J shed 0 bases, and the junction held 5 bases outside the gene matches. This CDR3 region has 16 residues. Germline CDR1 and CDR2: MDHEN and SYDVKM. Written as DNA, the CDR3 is TGTGCCAGCAGTTCCCTAAGCGGGAGCTCCTACAATGAGCAGTTCTTC. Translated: CASSSLSGSSYNEQFF.

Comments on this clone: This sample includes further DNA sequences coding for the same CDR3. CDR3 residues: CASSYGLNQPQHF. The DNA for the CDR3 is TGTGCCAGCAGTTACGGACTAAATCAGCCCCAGCATTTT. The rearrangement links TRBV6-5 to TRBJ1-5, with D uncertain. Germline loops: CDR1 MNHEY, CDR2 SVGAGI. The CDR3 is 13 residues long. V was clipped by 2 bases and J by 4 bases, with 6 bases between them.

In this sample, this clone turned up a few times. This chain's CDR3 is CASSLWLPNTGELFF. For the CDR3, the DNA is TGTGCCAGCAGCTTGTGGCTGCCAAACACCGGGGAGCTGTTTTTT. The rearrangement links TRBV5-6 to TRBJ2-2; D not certain. This CDR3 spans 15 amino acids. V was clipped by 1 base and J by 2 bases, with 9 bases between them. Germline values: CDR1 SGHDT, CDR2 YYEEEE.

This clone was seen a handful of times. CDR3 region: CASSRDEQVGNTIYF. The DNA of the CDR3 is TGCGCCAGCAGCCGAGACGAACAGGTTGGAAACACCATATATTTT. The chain is built from TRBV4-1 and TRBJ1-3; possible D gene TRBD1, 5 bases. The CDR3 runs to 15 residues. Germline V CDR1 and CDR2: MGHRA, YSYEKL. Trimming stripped 4 bases from V and 3 bases from J, with 13 bases between.

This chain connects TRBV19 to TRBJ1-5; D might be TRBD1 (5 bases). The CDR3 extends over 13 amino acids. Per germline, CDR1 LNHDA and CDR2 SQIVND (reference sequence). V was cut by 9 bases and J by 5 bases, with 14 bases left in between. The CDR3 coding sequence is TGTGCCAGCGGGGGGGGAGGTTATCAGCCCCAGCATTTT. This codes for CASGGGGYQPQHF.

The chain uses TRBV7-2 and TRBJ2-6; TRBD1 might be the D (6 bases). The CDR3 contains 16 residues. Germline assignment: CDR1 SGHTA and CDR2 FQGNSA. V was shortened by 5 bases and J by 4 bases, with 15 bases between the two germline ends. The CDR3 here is CASSPETGRGANVLTF. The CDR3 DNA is TGTGCCAGCAGCCCCGAAACAGGGCGAGGGGCCAACGTCCTGACTTTC.

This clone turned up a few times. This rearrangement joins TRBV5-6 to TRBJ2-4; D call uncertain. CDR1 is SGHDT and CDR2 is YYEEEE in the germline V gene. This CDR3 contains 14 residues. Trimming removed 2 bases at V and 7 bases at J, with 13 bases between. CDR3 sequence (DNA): TGTGCCAGCAGCTTACAACCGGCCGGGAACATTCAGTACTTC. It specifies CASSLQPAGNIQYF.

Written as DNA, the CDR3 is TGTGCCAGCAGCTTTGGTGGGACTACCCACAATGAGCAGTTCTTC. This sequence encodes CASSFGGTTHNEQFF. V is TRBV5-4 and J is TRBJ2-1; the match to TRBD2 covers 7 bases. CDR1 is SGHNT, CDR2 YYREEE, per germline (reference sequence). The CDR3 has 15 amino acids. V dropped 2 bases and J dropped 5; count of bases not matched to a gene: 7.

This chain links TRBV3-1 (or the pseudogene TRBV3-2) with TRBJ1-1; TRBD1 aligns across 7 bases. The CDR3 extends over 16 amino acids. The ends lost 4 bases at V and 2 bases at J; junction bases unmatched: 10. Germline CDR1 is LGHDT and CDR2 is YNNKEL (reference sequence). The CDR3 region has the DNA TGTGCCAGCAGCCCATCTACGGGACAGATTAACACTGAAGCTTTCTTT. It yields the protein CASSPSTGQINTEAFF.

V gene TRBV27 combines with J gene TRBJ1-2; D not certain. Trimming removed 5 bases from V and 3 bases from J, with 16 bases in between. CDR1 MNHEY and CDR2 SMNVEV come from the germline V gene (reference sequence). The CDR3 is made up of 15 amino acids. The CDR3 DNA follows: TGTGCCAGCAGTGCGCCAGGACGGGGAGACTATGGCTACACCTTC. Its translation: CASSAPGRGDYGYTF.

DNA for the CDR3: TGTGCCAGCACCCAGGGACAGGGGCGAACCGGGGAGCTGTTTTTT. This encodes CASTQGQGRTGELFF. V is TRBV7-6 and J is TRBJ2-2; 10 nucleotides line up with TRBD1. V was clipped by 7 bases and J by 5 bases; unmatched bases: 7. The germline gives CDR1 SGHVS, CDR2 FNYEAQ. The CDR3 loop spans 15 amino acids. Using reference TRBV7-6 and TRBJ2-2 for the parts outside the CDR3, the full variable domain is GAGVSQSPRYKVTKRGQDVALRCDPISGHVSLYWYRQALGQGPEFLTYFNYEAQQDKSGLPNDRFSAERPEGSISTLTIQRTEQRDSAMYRCASTQGQGRTGELFFGEGSRLTVL.

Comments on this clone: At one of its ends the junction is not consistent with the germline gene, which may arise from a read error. The chain's CDR3 is CASSVQGQGANIEAFF. CDR3 nucleotide sequence: TGTGCCAGCAGCGTACAGGGACAGGGGGCGAACATTGAAGCTTTCTTT. The rearrangement uses TRBV9 and TRBJ1-1; 12 bases agree with TRBD1. The CDR3 has 16 amino acids. Germline CDR1 SGDLS, CDR2 YYNGEE.

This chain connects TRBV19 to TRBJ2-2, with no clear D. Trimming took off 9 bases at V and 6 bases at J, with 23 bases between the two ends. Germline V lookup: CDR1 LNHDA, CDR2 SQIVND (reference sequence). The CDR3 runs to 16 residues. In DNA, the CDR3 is TGTGCCAGCAGTGGTCCCCACTCGGTCGGAGCCGGGGAGCTGTTTTTT. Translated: CASSGPHSVGAGELFF.

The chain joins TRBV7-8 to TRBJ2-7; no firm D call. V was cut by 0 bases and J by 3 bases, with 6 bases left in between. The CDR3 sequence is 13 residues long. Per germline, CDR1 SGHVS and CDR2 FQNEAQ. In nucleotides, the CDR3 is TGTGCCAGCAGCTTAGCGCTATTCTACGAGCAGTACTTC. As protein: CASSLALFYEQYF.

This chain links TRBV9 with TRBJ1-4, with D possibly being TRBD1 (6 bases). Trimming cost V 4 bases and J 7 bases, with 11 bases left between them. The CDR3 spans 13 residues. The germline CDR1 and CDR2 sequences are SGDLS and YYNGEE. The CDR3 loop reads CASSPTGSEKLFF. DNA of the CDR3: TGTGCCAGCAGCCCCACAGGGAGTGAAAAACTGTTTTTT.

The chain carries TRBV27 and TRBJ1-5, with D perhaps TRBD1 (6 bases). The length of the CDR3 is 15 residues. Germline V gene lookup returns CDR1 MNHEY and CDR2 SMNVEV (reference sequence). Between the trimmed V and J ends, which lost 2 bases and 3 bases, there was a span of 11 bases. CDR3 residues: CASSLRGAYNQPQHF. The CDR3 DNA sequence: TGTGCCAGCAGTTTACGGGGGGCCTACAATCAGCCCCAGCATTTT.

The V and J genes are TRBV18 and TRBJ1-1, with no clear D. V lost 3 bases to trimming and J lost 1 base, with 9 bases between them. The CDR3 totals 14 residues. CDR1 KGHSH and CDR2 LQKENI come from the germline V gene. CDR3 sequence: CASSPGGRNTEAFF. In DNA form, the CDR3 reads TGTGCCAGCTCACCGGGCGGGAGGAACACTGAAGCTTTCTTT.

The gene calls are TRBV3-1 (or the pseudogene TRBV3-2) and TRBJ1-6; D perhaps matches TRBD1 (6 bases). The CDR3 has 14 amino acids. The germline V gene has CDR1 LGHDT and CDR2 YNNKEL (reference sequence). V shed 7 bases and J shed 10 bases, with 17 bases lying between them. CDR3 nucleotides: TGTGCCAGCACCGGTCGGGGGGCCGGATCACCCCTCCACTTT. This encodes CASTGRGAGSPLHF.

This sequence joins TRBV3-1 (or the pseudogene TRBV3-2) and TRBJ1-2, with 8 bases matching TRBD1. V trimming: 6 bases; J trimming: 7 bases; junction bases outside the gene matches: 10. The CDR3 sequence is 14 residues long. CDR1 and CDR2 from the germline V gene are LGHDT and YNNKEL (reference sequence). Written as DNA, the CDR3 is TGTGCCAGCAGTCCTTTTGGGACAGGAAGTGGCTACACCTTC. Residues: CASSPFGTGSGYTF.

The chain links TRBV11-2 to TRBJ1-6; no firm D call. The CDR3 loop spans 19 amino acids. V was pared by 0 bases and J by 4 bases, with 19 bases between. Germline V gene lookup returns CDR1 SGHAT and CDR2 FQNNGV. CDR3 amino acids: CASSLDFWSEEYYNSPLHF. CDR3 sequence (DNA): TGTGCCAGCAGCTTAGATTTTTGGTCCGAGGAATATTATAATTCACCCCTCCACTTT.

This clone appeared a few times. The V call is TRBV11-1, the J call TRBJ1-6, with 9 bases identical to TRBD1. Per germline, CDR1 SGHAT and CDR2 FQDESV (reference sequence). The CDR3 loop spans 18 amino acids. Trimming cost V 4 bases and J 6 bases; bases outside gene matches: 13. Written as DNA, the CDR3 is TGTGCCAGCAGCTCAGCACCCCGGGACAGGGAGCTTAATTCACCCCTCCACTTT. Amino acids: CASSSAPRDRELNSPLHF.

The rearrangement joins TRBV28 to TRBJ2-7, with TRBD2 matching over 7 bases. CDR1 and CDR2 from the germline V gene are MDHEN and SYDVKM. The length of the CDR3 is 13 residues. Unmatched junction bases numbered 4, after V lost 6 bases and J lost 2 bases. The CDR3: CASREGLPYEQYF. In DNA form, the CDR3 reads TGTGCCAGCAGGGAGGGACTACCCTACGAGCAGTACTTC.

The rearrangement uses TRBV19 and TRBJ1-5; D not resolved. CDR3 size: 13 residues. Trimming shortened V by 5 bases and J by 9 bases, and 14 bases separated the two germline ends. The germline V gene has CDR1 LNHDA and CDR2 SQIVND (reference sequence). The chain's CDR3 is CASSLSPAGPQHF. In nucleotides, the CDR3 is TGTGCCAGTAGTCTCTCCCCCGCGGGGCCCCAGCATTTT.

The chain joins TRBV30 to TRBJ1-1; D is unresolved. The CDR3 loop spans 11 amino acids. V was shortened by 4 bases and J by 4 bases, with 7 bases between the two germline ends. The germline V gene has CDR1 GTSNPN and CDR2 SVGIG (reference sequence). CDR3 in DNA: TGTGCCTGGAAGAAGCCCACTGAAGCTTTCTTT. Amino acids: CAWKKPTEAFF.

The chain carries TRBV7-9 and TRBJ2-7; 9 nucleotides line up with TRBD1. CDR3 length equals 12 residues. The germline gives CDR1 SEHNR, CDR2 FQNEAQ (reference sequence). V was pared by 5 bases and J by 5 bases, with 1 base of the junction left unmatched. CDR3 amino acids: CASSRTGDEQYF. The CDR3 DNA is TGTGCCAGCAGCCGGACAGGGGACGAGCAGTACTTC.

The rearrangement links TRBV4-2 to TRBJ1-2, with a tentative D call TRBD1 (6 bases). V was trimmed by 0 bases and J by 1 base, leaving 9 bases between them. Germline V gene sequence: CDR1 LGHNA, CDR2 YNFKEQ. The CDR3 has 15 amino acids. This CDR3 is CASSQDKQGNYGYTF. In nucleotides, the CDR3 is TGTGCCAGCAGCCAAGATAAACAGGGTAACTATGGCTACACCTTC.

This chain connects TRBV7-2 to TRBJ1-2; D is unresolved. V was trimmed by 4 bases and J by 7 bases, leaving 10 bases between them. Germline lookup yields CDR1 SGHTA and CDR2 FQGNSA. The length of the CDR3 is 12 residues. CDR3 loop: CASSSLLSGYTF. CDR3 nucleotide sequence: TGTGCCAGCAGCTCCCTTCTCAGTGGCTACACCTTC.